This T cell receptor (beta chain) comes out of a study of OX40 agonist ivuxolimab in advanced cancers. Across the study: Participants, roughly 80% male, averaged approximately 65 years of age, ranging from about 20 to 80.

The assay was immunoSEQ multiplex PCR, and TCRdb's table has in-frame clones only and misses some. In the table there are about 61,000 clones, roughly 90% of which are singletons. The V gene's germline CDR1 is LNHNV and CDR2 YYDKDF (reference sequence). Unmatched junction bases numbered 6, after V lost 5 bases and J lost 2 bases. This CDR3 has 14 residues. The specimen was CD4+ or CD8+ T cells sorted from blood, collected in a trial of the OX40 agonist ivuxolimab. The clonotype originates from an adult with an advanced solid tumor such as melanoma, head and neck, liver or kidney cancer. The genes are TRBV15 and TRBJ2-7; TRBD2 matches at 7 bases. CDR3 sequence reads: CATSLPGLPYEQYF. The DNA of the CDR3 is TGTGCCACCAGCCTACCGGGACTACCCTACGAGCAGTACTTC.